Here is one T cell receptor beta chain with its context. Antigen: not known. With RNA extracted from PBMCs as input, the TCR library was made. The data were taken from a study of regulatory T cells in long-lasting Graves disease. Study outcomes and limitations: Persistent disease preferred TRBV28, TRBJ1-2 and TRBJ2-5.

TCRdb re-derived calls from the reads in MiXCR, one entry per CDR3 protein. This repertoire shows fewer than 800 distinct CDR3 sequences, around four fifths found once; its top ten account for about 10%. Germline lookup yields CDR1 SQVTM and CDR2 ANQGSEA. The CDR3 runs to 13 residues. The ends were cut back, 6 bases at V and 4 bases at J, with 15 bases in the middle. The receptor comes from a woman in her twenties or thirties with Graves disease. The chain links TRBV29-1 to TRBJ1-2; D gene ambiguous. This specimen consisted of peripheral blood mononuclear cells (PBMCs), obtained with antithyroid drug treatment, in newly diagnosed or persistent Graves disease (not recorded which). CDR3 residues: CSVAEGSVYGYTF. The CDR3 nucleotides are TGCAGCGTGGCCGAGGGATCGGTCTATGGCTACACCTTC.